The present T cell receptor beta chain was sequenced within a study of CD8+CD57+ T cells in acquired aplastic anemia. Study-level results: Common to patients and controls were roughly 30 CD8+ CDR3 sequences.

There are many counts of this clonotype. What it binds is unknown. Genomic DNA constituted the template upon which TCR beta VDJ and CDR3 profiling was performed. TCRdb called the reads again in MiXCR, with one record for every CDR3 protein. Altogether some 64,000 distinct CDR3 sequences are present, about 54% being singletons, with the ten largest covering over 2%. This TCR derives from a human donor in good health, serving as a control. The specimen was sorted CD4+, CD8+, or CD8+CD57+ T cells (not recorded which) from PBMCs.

As DNA, the CDR3 is TGTGCCAGCAGCTTAGGCAGGGGGAACACTGAAGCTTTCTTT. This sequence encodes CASSLGRGNTEAFF. V usage is TRBV5-4 and J usage is TRBJ1-1, with D maybe TRBD1 (6 bases). CDR1 is SGHNT, CDR2 YYREEE, per germline (reference sequence). The CDR3 spans 14 residues. Trimming took 2 bases from V and 1 from J, leaving 9 bases between them.